This entry is about one T cell receptor beta chain. This record comes from a study of blood T cell repertoires in COVID-19. Across the study: Samples representing acute and convalescent COVID-19 were sourced from the United States, Italy and Spain.

As originally analysed: Amplification of reference gene primers provided the estimated nucleated cell counts. Assay used: immunoSEQ multiplex PCR; TCRdb lists only in-frame clones, some missing. The V and J calls and clone size come from that table; D and trimming were worked out from the DNA. The sample includes fewer than 300,000 clones, just under 90% of them seen just once. This CDR3 spans 17 amino acids. V was clipped by 5 bases and J by 4 bases, with 24 bases between them. Germline-derived CDR1 and CDR2 are SGHRS and YFSETQ. The TCR was taken from a woman between 50 and 59 years old with COVID-19, enrolled during active disease. The rearrangement joins TRBV5-1 to TRBJ1-2; a weak D match, TRBD1 (5 bases). The source material was peripheral blood. CDR3 DNA: TGCGCCAGCAGACGAAACCGCGGGGCGTCACAGACCTATGGCTACACCTTC. It yields the protein CASRRNRGASQTYGYTF.